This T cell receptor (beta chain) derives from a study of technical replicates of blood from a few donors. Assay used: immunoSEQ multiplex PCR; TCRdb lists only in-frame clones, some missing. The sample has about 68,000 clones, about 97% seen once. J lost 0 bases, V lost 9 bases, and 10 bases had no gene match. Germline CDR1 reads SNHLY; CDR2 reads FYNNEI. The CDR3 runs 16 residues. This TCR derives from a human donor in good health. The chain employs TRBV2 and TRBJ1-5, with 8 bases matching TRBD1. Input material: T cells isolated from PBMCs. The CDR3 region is CASQTGVRDSNQPQHF. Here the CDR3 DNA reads TGTGCCAGTCAGACAGGGGTAAGAGATAGCAATCAGCCCCAGCATTTT.